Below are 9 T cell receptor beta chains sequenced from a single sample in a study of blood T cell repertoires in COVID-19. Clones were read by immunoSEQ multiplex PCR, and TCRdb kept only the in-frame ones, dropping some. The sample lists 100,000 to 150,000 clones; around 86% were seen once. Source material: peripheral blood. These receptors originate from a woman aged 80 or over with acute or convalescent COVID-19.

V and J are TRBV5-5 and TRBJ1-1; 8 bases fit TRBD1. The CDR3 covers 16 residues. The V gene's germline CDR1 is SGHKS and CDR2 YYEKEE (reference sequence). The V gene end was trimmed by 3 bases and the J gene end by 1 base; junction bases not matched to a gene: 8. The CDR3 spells CASSSASGTGNTEAFF. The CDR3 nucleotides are TGTGCCAGCAGCTCAGCCTCCGGGACAGGGAACACTGAAGCTTTCTTT.

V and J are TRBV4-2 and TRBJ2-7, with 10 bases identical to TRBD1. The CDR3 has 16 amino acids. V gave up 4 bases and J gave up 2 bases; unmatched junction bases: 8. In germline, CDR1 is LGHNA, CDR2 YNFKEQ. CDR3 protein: CASSRYRQGAAYEQYF. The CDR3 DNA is TGTGCCAGCAGCCGTTACCGACAGGGGGCCGCCTACGAGCAGTACTTC.

CDR3 sequence: CATSRGLGNTEAFF. In nucleotides, the CDR3 is TGTGCCACCAGCAGAGGACTCGGGAACACTGAAGCTTTCTTT. The chain couples TRBV15 to TRBJ1-1; D gene uncertain. This CDR3 is 14 amino acids long. Trimming removed 1 base at V and 1 base at J, with 7 bases between. In germline, CDR1 is LNHNV, CDR2 YYDKDF (reference sequence). The variable domain in full, with the rest retrieved from reference TRBV15 and TRBJ1-1, is DAMVIQNPRYQVTQFGKPVTLSCSQTLNHNVMYWYQQKSSQAPKLLFHYYDKDFNNEADTPDNFQSRRPNTSFCFLDIRSPGLGDTAMYLCATSRGLGNTEAFFGQGTRLTVV.

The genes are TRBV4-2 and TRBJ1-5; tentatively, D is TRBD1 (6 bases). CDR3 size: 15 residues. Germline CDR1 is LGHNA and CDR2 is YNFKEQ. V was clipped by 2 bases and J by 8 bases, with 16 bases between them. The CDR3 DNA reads TGTGCCAGCAGCCAATATGAGGGGGAAAGGGAGCCCCAGCATTTT. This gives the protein CASSQYEGEREPQHF.

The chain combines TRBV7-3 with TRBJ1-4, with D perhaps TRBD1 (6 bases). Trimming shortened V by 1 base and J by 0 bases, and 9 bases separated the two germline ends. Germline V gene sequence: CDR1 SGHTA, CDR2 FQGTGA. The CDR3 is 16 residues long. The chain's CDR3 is CASSLIGGSTNEKLFF. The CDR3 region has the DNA TGTGCCAGCAGCTTAATAGGGGGATCAACTAATGAAAAACTGTTTTTT.

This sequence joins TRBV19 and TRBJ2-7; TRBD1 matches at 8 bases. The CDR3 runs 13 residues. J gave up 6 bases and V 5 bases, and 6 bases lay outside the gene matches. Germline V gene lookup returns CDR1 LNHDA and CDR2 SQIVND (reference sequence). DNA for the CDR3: TGTGCCAGTAGTCAGGACAGGGCCACCGAGCAGTACGTC. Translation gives CASSQDRATEQYV.

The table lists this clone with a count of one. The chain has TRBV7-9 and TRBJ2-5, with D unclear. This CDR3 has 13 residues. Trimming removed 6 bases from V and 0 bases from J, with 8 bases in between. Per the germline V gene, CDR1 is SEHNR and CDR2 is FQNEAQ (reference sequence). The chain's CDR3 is CASSKGDQETQYF. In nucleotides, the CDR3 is TGTGCCAGCAGTAAAGGAGACCAAGAGACCCAGTACTTC. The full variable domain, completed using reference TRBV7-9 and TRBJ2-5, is DTGVSQNPRHKITKRGQNVTFRCDPISEHNRLYWYRQTLGQGPEFLTYFQNEAQLEKSRLLSDRFSAERPKGSFSTLEIQRTEQGDSAMYLCASSKGDQETQYFGPGTRLLVL.

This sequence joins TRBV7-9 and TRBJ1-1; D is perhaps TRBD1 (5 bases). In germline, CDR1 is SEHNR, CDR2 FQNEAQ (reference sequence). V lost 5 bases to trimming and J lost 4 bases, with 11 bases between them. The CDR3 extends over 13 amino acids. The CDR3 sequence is CASSLSQGTEAFF. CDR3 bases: TGTGCCAGCAGCCTCAGCCAGGGCACTGAAGCTTTCTTT. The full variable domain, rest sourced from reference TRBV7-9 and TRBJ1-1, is DTGVSQNPRHKITKRGQNVTFRCDPISEHNRLYWYRQTLGQGPEFLTYFQNEAQLEKSRLLSDRFSAERPKGSFSTLEIQRTEQGDSAMYLCASSLSQGTEAFFGQGTRLTVV.

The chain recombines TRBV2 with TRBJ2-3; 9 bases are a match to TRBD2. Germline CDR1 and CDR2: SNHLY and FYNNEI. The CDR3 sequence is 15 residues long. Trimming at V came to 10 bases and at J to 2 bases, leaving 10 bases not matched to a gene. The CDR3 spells CATGKTSGTTDTQYF. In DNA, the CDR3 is TGTGCCACAGGGAAGACTAGCGGTACCACAGATACGCAGTATTTT.